The present T cell receptor beta chain was sequenced within a study of neoadjuvant anti-PD-1 for oral cavity cancer. Comments on this clone: What it binds is not known.

Six replicates per PBMC sample, mostly from around 500 ng of genomic DNA. Repertoires were generated with immunoSEQ multiplex PCR, while TCRdb's copy carries only in-frame clones and drops some. The sample contains over 10,000 clones, around 60% of which appear only once. Findings of the study overall: PBMC Gini-index clonality exceeded responders' in non-responders post-nivolumab.

Stage II-IVA oral cavity squamous cell carcinoma was new and untreated by systemic or radiation therapy. Cohort: HPV-negative, locally advanced oral cavity squamous cell carcinoma patients. With V trimmed by 6 bases and J by 4 bases, 2 bases remained unmatched. Germline loops: CDR1 MDHEN, CDR2 SYDVKM. The CDR3 contains 12 residues. The rearrangement uses TRBV28 and TRBJ1-1, with TRBD1 matching over 7 bases. This sequence originates from a person aged 35 to 85 with oral cavity squamous cell carcinoma. The sample was PBMCs, taken before nivolumab (anti-PD-1) treatment. CDR3 region: CASRAGGTEAFF. As DNA, the CDR3 is TGTGCCAGCAGAGCAGGGGGCACTGAAGCTTTCTTT.